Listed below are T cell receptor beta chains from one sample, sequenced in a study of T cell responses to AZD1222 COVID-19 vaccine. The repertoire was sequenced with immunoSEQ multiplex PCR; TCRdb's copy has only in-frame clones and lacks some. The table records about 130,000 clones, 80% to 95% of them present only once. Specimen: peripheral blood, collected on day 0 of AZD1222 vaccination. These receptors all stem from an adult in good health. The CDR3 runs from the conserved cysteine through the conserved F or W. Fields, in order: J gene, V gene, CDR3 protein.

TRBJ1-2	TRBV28	CASRLTGGGGYTF
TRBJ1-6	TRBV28	CASSFLQTGDNNSPLHF
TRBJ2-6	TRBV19	CATTSRAGANVLTF
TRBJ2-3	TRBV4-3	CASSPDRGSTDTQYF
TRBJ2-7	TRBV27	CASSLSAGASSYEQYF
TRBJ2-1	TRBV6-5	CASSWTSGSSHNEQFF
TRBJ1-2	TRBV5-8	CASSLVGTGVNYGYTF
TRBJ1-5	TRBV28	CASTQRNQPQHF
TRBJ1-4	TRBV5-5	CASSFAGRDNEKLFF
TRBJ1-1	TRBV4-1	CASSQVAGDTEAFF
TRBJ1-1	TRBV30	CAWSTGANTEAFF
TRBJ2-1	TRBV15	CATSRGTSRSNEQFF
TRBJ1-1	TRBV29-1	CSVERVERTVFSEAFF
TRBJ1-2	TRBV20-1	CSASGQGAGYGYTF
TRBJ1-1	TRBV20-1	CSAVSTEAFF
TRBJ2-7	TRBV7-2	CASSLYASGTSYEQYF
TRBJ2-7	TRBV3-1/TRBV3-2	CASSQTRSGEQYF
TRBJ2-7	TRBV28	CASSSVDDISYEQYF
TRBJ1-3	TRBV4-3	CASSQVRLSTIYF
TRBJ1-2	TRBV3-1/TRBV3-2	CASSHFTGGYGYTF
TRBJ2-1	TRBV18	CASSPPVREQFF
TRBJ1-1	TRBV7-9	CASRRVWNTEAFF
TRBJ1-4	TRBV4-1	CASSHTGTRDEKLFF
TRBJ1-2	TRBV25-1	CASSGAGPAYGYTF
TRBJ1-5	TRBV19	CASSAGTGGRQPQHF
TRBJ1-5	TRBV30	CAWEKGDQPQHF
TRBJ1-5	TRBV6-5	CASSYRGQGQPQHF
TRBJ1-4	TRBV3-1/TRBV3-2	CASSHSRDRGLPGEKLFF
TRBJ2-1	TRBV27	CASAPGLADRNEQFF
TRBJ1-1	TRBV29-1	CSGALRAAEAFF
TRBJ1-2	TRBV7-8	CASSLSLLGVANYGYTF
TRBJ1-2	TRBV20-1	CSAPLGGGYTF
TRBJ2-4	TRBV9	CASSVLPAGGLNIQYF
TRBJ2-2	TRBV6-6	CASRAGTGGTGELFF
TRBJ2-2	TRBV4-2	CASSQGGANTGELFF
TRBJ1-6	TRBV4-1	CASSQRVRGTGENSPLHF
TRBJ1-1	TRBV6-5	CASRDQQGVATEAFF
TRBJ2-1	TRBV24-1	CATSDTRKYEQFF
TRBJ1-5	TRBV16	CASSQISGNQPQHF
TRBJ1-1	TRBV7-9	CASSLVGRGYTEAFF
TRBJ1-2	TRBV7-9	CASSLDRRDTF
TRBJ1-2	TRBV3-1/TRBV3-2	CASSGRRGLLYGYTF
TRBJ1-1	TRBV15	CATSGYTGYNTEAFF
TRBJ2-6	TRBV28	CASSLSSGANVLTF
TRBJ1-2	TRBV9	CASSPRTGHDYGYTF
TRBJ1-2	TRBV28	CASSLKTGRGYTF
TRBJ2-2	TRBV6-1	CASSEVFGNTGELFF
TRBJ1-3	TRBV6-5	CASSPQGHSGNTIYF
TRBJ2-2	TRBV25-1	CASRPYGTSGELFF
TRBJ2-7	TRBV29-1	CSVARDRVSYEQYF
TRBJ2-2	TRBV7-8	CASSQKLAGANTGELFF
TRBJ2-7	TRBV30	CASHSTSGNTYEQYF
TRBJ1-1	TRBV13	CASRRTRGTTGTNTEAFF
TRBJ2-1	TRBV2	CASSKATHSYNEQFF
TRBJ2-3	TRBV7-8	CASSLSGLADPTDTQYF
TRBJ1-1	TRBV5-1	CASSLTVLNTEAFF
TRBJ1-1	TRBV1	CTSSLEKGMNTEAFF
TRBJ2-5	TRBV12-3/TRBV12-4	CASRGDYQETQYF
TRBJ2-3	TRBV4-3	CASSPSREEGTDTQYF
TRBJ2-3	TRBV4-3	CASSHRQTGTSGHTDTQYF